The clone carrying this T cell receptor beta chain was picked up a small number of times. The antigen is unknown. An end of the junction does not agree with germline; a read error may underlie this. Primed by a sample-barcoded 5' primer and a J-beta primer mix, a second PCR proceeded for 7 to 11 cycles. A tag from a template-switch adaptor with 12 random nucleotides marked each cDNA molecule. Each CDR3 protein is one row after TCRdb ran MiXCR on the 5' RACE reads. Among around 400,000 distinct CDR3 sequences listed, approximately 47% were seen once. The entry originates in a study of blood T cells in healthy people across ages. Germline CDR1 reads SGHTA; CDR2 reads FQGNSA. The CDR3 length is 15 residues. General study findings and limits: One million T cells yielded diversity estimates that were considered underestimates. Age advanced and TCR beta diversity per million T cells fell, roughly linearly. Strong correlation was found linking TCR beta diversity to naive T cell percentage.

This chain connects TRBV7-2 to TRBJ2-7; 9 bases are shared with TRBD1. Sequencing used blood. The source is a man in his 60s in good health. CDR3 sequence: CASNLGGTGFYEQYF. Written as DNA, the CDR3 is TGTGCCAGCAACTTAGGAGGGACAGGGTTCTACGAGCAGTACTTC.